Presented here are 30 T cell receptor beta chains from one specimen sequenced in a study of T cells in Graves' hyperthyroidism and ophthalmopathy. Amplified TCR beta CDR3 regions derived from RNA transcripts. The HTBI primer set drove a first-round RT-PCR of the TCR CDR3. TCRdb passed the multiplex PCR reads through MiXCR, listing each CDR3 protein once. The table shows about 540,000 distinct CDR3 sequences, with roughly 46% occurring only once. Material: peripheral blood or thyroid tissue (not recorded which). The source is a woman aged 18-29 years with Graves' hyperthyroidism.

V usage is TRBV15 and J usage is TRBJ1-6; D possibly corresponds to TRBD1 (6 bases). This CDR3 is built from 14 residues. Trimming left V 0 bases short and J 13 bases short, with 13 bases between. From germline, CDR1 is LNHNV and CDR2 YYDKDF (reference sequence). DNA of the CDR3: TGTGCCACCAGCAGAGAGGCAGGGGTTTGGCCCCTCCACTTT. Amino acid sequence: CATSREAGVWPLHF.

V and J are TRBV20-1 and TRBJ2-2; 7 bases fit TRBD1. Unmatched junction bases numbered 8, after V lost 4 bases and J lost 3 bases. Germline loops: CDR1 DFQATT, CDR2 SNEGSKA (reference sequence). This CDR3 is built from 15 residues. In nucleotides, the CDR3 is TGCAGTGCTACCTTCGGGACAGTAGACACCGGGGAGCTGTTTTTT. Translating it yields CSATFGTVDTGELFF.

This clonotype was seen a handful of times. CDR3 sequence reads: CSPSGTDYGYTF. The CDR3 coding sequence is TGCAGTCCATCCGGGACAGACTATGGCTACACCTTC. The chain links TRBV20-1 to TRBJ1-2, with 7 bases matching TRBD1. The V gene end was trimmed by 8 bases and the J gene end by 3 bases; junction bases not matched to a gene: 6. The CDR3 consists of 12 residues. The germline gives CDR1 DFQATT, CDR2 SNEGSKA (reference sequence).

This chain links TRBV25-1 with TRBJ2-3; D gene uncertain. This CDR3 comprises 14 residues. Trimming removed 0 bases at V and 0 bases at J, with 4 bases between. Germline CDR1 is MGHDK and CDR2 is SYGVNS. The DNA for the CDR3 is TGTGCCAGCAGTGAATATGGCAGCACAGATACGCAGTATTTT. Translating it yields CASSEYGSTDTQYF.

This clonotype was picked up a small number of times. The chain has TRBV4-3 and TRBJ2-7; TRBD1 aligns across 7 bases. J gave up 2 bases and V 5 bases, and 9 bases lay outside the gene matches. This CDR3 region has 15 residues. Germline V gene data show CDR1 as LGHNA and CDR2 as YSLEER. In DNA form, the CDR3 reads TGCGCCAGCAGCACCCGACAGGGACAAGCCTACGAGCAGTACTTC. Protein product: CASSTRQGQAYEQYF.

The rearrangement links TRBV12-3 or TRBV12-4 to TRBJ2-7; TRBD2 aligns across 7 bases. The CDR3 is made up of 14 amino acids. J lost 2 bases, V lost 6 bases, and 7 bases had no gene match. The CDR3 nucleotides are TGTGCCAGCAGCCGCGAACTAGCGCCCTACGAGCAGTACTTC. The encoded protein is CASSRELAPYEQYF.

The gene calls are TRBV9 and TRBJ1-5; D is unresolved. The CDR3 is 15 residues long. V lost 0 bases, J lost 0 bases, and 7 bases lay in between. The V gene's germline CDR1 is SGDLS and CDR2 YYNGEE. In nucleotides, the CDR3 is TGTGCCAGCAGCGTAGCTGGTTATAGCAATCAGCCCCAGCATTTT. Amino acids: CASSVAGYSNQPQHF.

The rearrangement joins TRBV24-1 to TRBJ2-3, with no clear D. CDR1 KGHDR and CDR2 SFDVKD come from the germline V gene. The CDR3 extends over 15 amino acids. The germline V and J ends were trimmed by 3 bases and 1 base, with 10 bases remaining between them. CDR3 sequence (DNA): TGTGCCACCAGTGATGAGGCCTCTGGCACAGATACGCAGTATTTT. Translating gives CATSDEASGTDTQYF.

This clonotype has ten or more counts. The chain uses TRBV7-8 and TRBJ1-2, with D possibly matching TRBD1 (6 bases). The germline CDR1 and CDR2 sequences are SGHVS and FQNEAQ. The V and J ends lost 0 bases and 13 bases respectively, with 15 bases between them. The CDR3 runs to 13 residues. The CDR3 region has the DNA TGTGCCAGCAGCTTAGCGAACAGGGTGGCGGGCACCTTC. This sequence encodes CASSLANRVAGTF.

A note on this clonotype: An end of the junction differs from the germline gene, which may be a read error. The genes are TRBV2 and TRBJ2-6; 9 bases are a match to TRBD1. Per the germline V gene, CDR1 is SNHLY and CDR2 is FYNNEI. This CDR3 has 16 amino acids. CDR3 nucleotides: TGTGCCACCAGCGAACAGGGGGCCTTAGGGGACAACGTCCTGACTTTC. Its protein product is CATSEQGALGDNVLTF.

The CDR3 protein is CASRDGLSSYEQYF. CDR3 DNA sequence: TGTGCCAGCAGAGACGGACTGAGCTCCTACGAGCAGTACTTC. The rearrangement links TRBV6-1 to TRBJ2-7; D might be TRBD2 (5 bases). The V and J ends lost 6 bases and 0 bases respectively, with 12 bases between them. This CDR3 is 14 amino acids long. The germline V gene has CDR1 MNHNS and CDR2 SASEGT.

J is TRBJ2-5 and V is TRBV7-2; weak D call: TRBD1 (6 bases). The CDR3 contains 15 residues. Germline loops: CDR1 SGHTA, CDR2 FQGNSA. Trimming removed 3 bases from V and 0 bases from J, with 11 bases in between. CDR3 sequence (DNA): TGTGCCAGCAGCTTCCCGGGACAACACCAAGAGACCCAGTACTTC. Translating it yields CASSFPGQHQETQYF. Full variable domain (outside the CDR3, taken from reference TRBV7-2 and TRBJ2-5): GAGVSQSPSNKVTEKGKDVELRCDPISGHTALYWYRQSLGQGLEFLIYFQGNSAPDKSGLPSDRFSAERTGGSVSTLTIQRTQQEDSAVYLCASSFPGQHQETQYFGPGTRLLVL.

The chain links TRBV7-6 to TRBJ2-7; TRBD2 aligns across 10 bases. Trimming at V came to 6 bases and at J to 5 bases, leaving 19 bases not matched to a gene. Germline CDR1 SGHVS, CDR2 FNYEAQ. There are 18 residues in the CDR3. In DNA form, the CDR3 reads TGTGCCAGCAGTTTTCATTTTGGTAGTACTAGCGGGACCCACGAGCAGTACTTC. As protein: CASSFHFGSTSGTHEQYF.

Only a few counts were recorded for this clonotype. The rearrangement joins TRBV7-2 to TRBJ2-7, with TRBD1 as a possible D gene (6 bases). The CDR3 extends over 14 amino acids. V shed 5 bases and J shed 4 bases, with 15 bases lying between them. The germline V gene has CDR1 SGHTA and CDR2 FQGNSA. CDR3 DNA: TGTGCCAGCAGCCCCCGAGGGGGAATTTACGAGCAGTACTTC. It specifies CASSPRGGIYEQYF.

The chain recombines TRBV29-1 with TRBJ1-1, with D tentatively TRBD1 (5 bases). V was cut by 8 bases and J by 7 bases, with 14 bases left in between. Germline CDR1 reads SQVTM; CDR2 reads ANQGSEA. This CDR3 has 11 amino acids. The CDR3 sequence: CSSSRQYEAFF. The CDR3 DNA reads TGCAGCAGTTCCCGACAGTATGAAGCTTTCTTT.

The rearrangement links TRBV5-1 to TRBJ2-5, with 12 bases that match TRBD2. The germline V gene has CDR1 SGHRS and CDR2 YFSETQ. V gave up 7 bases and J gave up 2 bases; unmatched junction bases: 3. The CDR3 has 14 amino acids. The CDR3 protein is CASRTSGVQETQYF. The DNA of the CDR3 is TGCGCCAGCCGGACTAGCGGGGTACAAGAGACCCAGTACTTC.

The V call is TRBV7-9, the J call TRBJ1-1; unclear D gene. This CDR3 is 12 amino acids long. V dropped 5 bases and J dropped 6 bases, with 10 bases sitting between them. Per the germline V gene, CDR1 is SEHNR and CDR2 is FQNEAQ (reference sequence). CDR3 loop: CASSQEPSEAFF. In DNA, the CDR3 is TGTGCCAGCAGCCAAGAACCCTCTGAAGCTTTCTTT.

In its sample, this clonotype was seen a few times. This rearrangement joins TRBV7-2 to TRBJ1-1; possibly TRBD1 for D (5 bases). This CDR3 is 14 amino acids long. CDR1 SGHTA and CDR2 FQGNSA come from the germline V gene. The V end was cut by 1 base, the J end by 6 bases, with 12 bases between. DNA of the CDR3: TGTGCCAGCAGCTTAGGGGGGATGTGGGCTGAAGCTTTCTTT. Protein sequence: CASSLGGMWAEAFF.

The V gene is TRBV11-1, the J gene TRBJ1-1; possible D gene TRBD1, 6 bases. This CDR3 is built from 15 residues. Looked up from germline, CDR1 is SGHAT and CDR2 is FQDESV (reference sequence). V was pared by 1 base and J by 3 bases, with 12 bases between. CDR3 nucleotides: TGTGCCAGCAGCTTAGGAGGGGGAGGCGACACTGAAGCTTTCTTT. Its protein is CASSLGGGGDTEAFF.

This clonotype was observed a single time. The chain uses TRBV9 and TRBJ2-2, with unresolved D. The CDR3 is 15 residues long. The V gene's germline CDR1 is SGDLS and CDR2 YYNGEE. Trimming took 0 bases from V and 4 from J, leaving 10 bases between them. The CDR3 spells CASSVVQASTGELFF. The CDR3, as DNA: TGTGCCAGCAGCGTAGTCCAGGCGAGCACCGGGGAGCTGTTTTTT.

V is TRBV2 and J is TRBJ1-3; a possible D gene is TRBD1 (6 bases). CDR3 length: 15 amino acids. V was shortened by 10 bases and J by 4 bases, with 20 bases between the two germline ends. In germline, CDR1 is SNHLY, CDR2 FYNNEI. The CDR3 is CAISGGRGSGNTIYF. The CDR3 nucleotides are TGTGCCATCTCCGGGGGCAGGGGATCAGGAAACACCATATATTTT.

V is TRBV2 and J is TRBJ2-2, with D hard to call. V lost 6 bases and J lost 6, with 11 bases in between. The CDR3 consists of 13 residues. The germline V gene has CDR1 SNHLY and CDR2 FYNNEI. CDR3: CASSPNVAGELFF. In DNA, the CDR3 is TGTGCCAGCAGCCCTAACGTGGCCGGGGAGCTGTTTTTT.

The V and J genes are TRBV6-6 and TRBJ1-4, with D tentatively TRBD1 (5 bases). Germline V gene lookup returns CDR1 MNHNY and CDR2 SVGAGI (reference sequence). The CDR3 loop spans 15 amino acids. The V and J ends lost 2 bases and 5 bases respectively, with 12 bases between them. CDR3 region: CASSYLWGQNEKLFF. In nucleotides, the CDR3 is TGTGCCAGCAGTTACCTCTGGGGCCAGAATGAAAAACTGTTTTTT.

V usage is TRBV2 and J usage is TRBJ1-2; TRBD1 might be the D (6 bases). The CDR3 loop spans 12 amino acids. CDR1 is SNHLY, CDR2 FYNNEI, per germline. The CDR3 sequence: CARTGTRDGYTF. CDR3 DNA sequence: TGTGCTCGTACAGGGACACGAGACGGCTACACCTTC.

Turning to this clonotype: The junction does not match germline at one end; this may be a read error. This rearrangement joins TRBV6-4 to TRBJ1-1; the D is unclear. Germline V CDR1 and CDR2: MRHNA, SNTAGT. This CDR3 has 14 residues. CDR3 coding DNA: TGTGCCAGCAGTTACTCGATAGCTAATACTGAAGCTTTCTTT. It encodes CASSYSIANTEAFF.

This clonotype was recorded at least ten times. The V call is TRBV10-3, the J call TRBJ1-4; D is ambiguous. Trimming cost V 0 bases and J 4 bases, with 9 bases left between them. This CDR3 is built from 15 residues. The germline V gene has CDR1 ENHRY and CDR2 SYGVKD. CDR3 region: CAISESGGDNEKLFF. CDR3 in DNA: TGTGCCATCAGTGAGTCGGGCGGTGATAATGAAAAACTGTTTTTT.

This clonotype was detected only a few times. The chain couples TRBV19 to TRBJ1-1; possibly TRBD1 for D (6 bases). The CDR3 totals 15 residues. Germline assignment: CDR1 LNHDA and CDR2 SQIVND (reference sequence). V was clipped by 1 base and J by 5 bases, with 14 bases between them. CDR3: CASSIAAHRETEAFF. CDR3 nucleotides: TGTGCCAGTAGTATAGCTGCGCACAGGGAAACTGAAGCTTTCTTT.

The V gene is TRBV15, the J gene TRBJ2-7; D gene unclear. The CDR3 contains 14 residues. Looked up from germline, CDR1 is LNHNV and CDR2 is YYDKDF (reference sequence). With 1 base removed from V and 2 bases from J, the gap between germline ends came to 9 bases. CDR3 sequence (DNA): TGTGCCACCAGCAGAGGGACCGCGCCCTACGAGCAGTACTTC. This encodes CATSRGTAPYEQYF.

The chain carries TRBV24-1 and TRBJ2-5; D is perhaps TRBD2 (5 bases). Germline CDR1 reads KGHDR; CDR2 reads SFDVKD. V lost 11 bases to trimming and J lost 2 bases, with 23 bases between them. The length of the CDR3 is 16 residues. CDR3 in amino acids: CASSPVGGPTQETQYF. As DNA, the CDR3 is TGTGCCAGCAGCCCCGTTGGCGGGCCGACTCAAGAGACCCAGTACTTC.

The chain is built from TRBV12-5 and TRBJ1-4; D possibly corresponds to TRBD1 (6 bases). V was shortened by 10 bases and J by 4 bases, with 13 bases between the two germline ends. Germline assignment: CDR1 LGHNT and CDR2 FRNRAP. The CDR3 is made up of 13 amino acids. CDR3 sequence reads: CATRQANNEKLFF. CDR3 in DNA: TGTGCTACCCGACAGGCTAATAATGAAAAACTGTTTTTT.